The entry below describes one T cell receptor (beta chain). Its antigen is unidentified. This CDR3 comprises 16 residues. The V and J ends lost 3 bases and 3 bases, in that order; junction bases with no gene match: 8. Germline CDR1 reads SGDLS; CDR2 reads YYNGEE. TCRdb reanalysed the RT-PCR reads using MiXCR and keeps one entry per CDR3 protein. The sample lists roughly 190,000 distinct CDR3 sequences, approximately 15% occurring once. These data originate in a study of response to subunit inactivated influenza vaccine. General study results and limits: Each seasonal influenza vaccination recruits few new T cells, the authors suggested.

The chain joins TRBV9 to TRBJ1-2; 10 bases match TRBD1. This TCR was recovered from a man aged 50-60 years who received an inactivated influenza vaccine. The material sequenced was CD8+ T cells sorted from PBMCs, taken 4 to 6 days after vaccination. CDR3 DNA sequence: TGTGCCAGCAGCGCAGAGGACAGGGGGACCCACTATGGCTACACCTTC. It encodes CASSAEDRGTHYGYTF. Complete variable domain (other parts from reference TRBV9 and TRBJ1-2): DSGVTQTPKHLITATGQRVTLRCSPRSGDLSVYWYQQSLDQGLQFLIQYYNGEERAKGNILERFSAQQFPDLHSELNLSSLELGDSALYFCASSAEDRGTHYGYTFGSGTRLTVV.